A selection of T cell receptor beta chains follows, all from one sample in a study of cytomegalovirus exposure and HLA in healthy donors. The assay was immunoSEQ multiplex PCR, and TCRdb's table has in-frame clones only and misses some. The table includes roughly 100,000 clones, 80% detected once. Sequencing was carried out using PBMCs. The receptors derive from a man between 25 and 39 years old in good health and CMV-seropositive. The CDR3 runs from the conserved cysteine through the conserved F or W. The order of the fields is V gene, D gene, J gene, clone size, CDR3 DNA, CDR3 protein. The D gene is left open where the match is weak. Some rows mark clone size as missing; the rest say once, few, many or name a class of expanded clone.

>TRBV15|TRBD1|TRBJ1-1|.
TGTGCCACCAGCCCGCGACAGGGAGGCACTGAAGCTTTCTTT
CATSPRQGGTEAFF
>TRBV7-3|TRBD2|TRBJ2-3|.
TGTGCCAGCAGCGCGGGGGGGGCGGGCACAGATACGCAGTATTTT
CASSAGGAGTDTQYF
>TRBV10-2|.|TRBJ2-2|.
TGCGCCAGCAGTGAAGGGGAAGCCGGGGAGCTGTTTTTT
CASSEGEAGELFF
>TRBV29-1|.|TRBJ2-7|.
TGCAGCGCTGTGGCCCACTACGAGCAGTACTTC
CSAVAHYEQYF
>TRBV5-1|TRBD1|TRBJ1-1|.
TGCGCCAGCAGCTCCGAACCGGGACAGTTGAACACTGAAGCTTTCTTT
CASSSEPGQLNTEAFF
>TRBV7-3|TRBD2|TRBJ2-3|few
TGTGCCAGCAGCTTAACGGCGGGGGAGTTTGATACGCAGTATTTT
CASSLTAGEFDTQYF
>TRBV30|TRBD1|TRBJ2-2|once
TGTGCCTGGGGGGACAGGGGGCAGGCCGGGGAGCTGTTTTTT
CAWGDRGQAGELFF
>TRBV4-2|.|TRBJ2-6|.
TGTGCCAGCAGCCATAACCCCGGTAAAGGGGCCAACGTCCTGACTTTC
CASSHNPGKGANVLTF
>TRBV7-2|.|TRBJ1-5|.
TGTGCCAGCAGCTTAGAGAGGGATCAGCCCCAGCATTTT
CASSLERDQPQHF
>TRBV5-1|TRBD1|TRBJ2-4|.
TGCGCCAGCAGCTTGGAGGGACAGGGTCGGTACTTC
CASSLEGQGRYF
>TRBV7-2|TRBD2|TRBJ2-3|.
TGTGCCAGCAGCCGCCGTAGCGGGGGTGCCACAGATACGCAGTATTTT
CASSRRSGGATDTQYF
>TRBV10-1|.|TRBJ2-3|.
TGCGCCAGCAGTTGGGCGGGAACAGATACGCAGTATTTT
CASSWAGTDTQYF
>TRBV10-2|TRBD2|TRBJ2-5|.
TGCGCCAGCAGCTTGACTAGCGGGGGGGCCCGCATTGAGACCCAGTACTTC
CASSLTSGGARIETQYF
>TRBV5-6|TRBD2|TRBJ2-5|.
TGTGCCAGCAGCTCCCGGGACTACGAGACCCAGTACTTC
CASSSRDYETQYF
>TRBV28|.|TRBJ2-5|.
TGTGCCAGCAGTATTCGGGGAGAGACCCAGTACTTC
CASSIRGETQYF
>TRBV6-5|.|TRBJ1-2|.
TGTGCCAGCAGTTACTCGGGCAGGGGCAATATGGGCTACACCTTC
CASSYSGRGNMGYTF
>TRBV23-1|TRBD1|TRBJ2-3|.
TGCGCCAGCAGTCAATTTCGGACAGGCGGGACAGATACGCAGTATTTT
CASSQFRTGGTDTQYF